This T cell receptor (beta chain) comes out of a study of blood T cell repertoires in COVID-19. Turning to the study itself: Resolution of symptoms, clearance, or two negative PCRs was present in recovered Cohort 3 donors. Nucleic acid was either cDNA or gDNA, and it came from T cells, B-cell-depleted T cells, or PBMCs.

A single count supports this clone. Profiled with immunoSEQ multiplex PCR; TCRdb holds only in-frame clones, not every one. The table has around 200,000 clones, roughly 90% seen once. CDR3 length: 13 residues. Germline V CDR1 and CDR2: MNHEY, SVGEGT. Trimming cost V 6 bases and J 3 bases, with 12 bases left between them. Individuals drawn from approximately 26 US areas were about 18 to 95 years old. Membership in each cohort depended on participant-reported clinical history. This TCR came from a woman aged 45-60 years in a cohort exposed to, infected with or recovered from COVID-19 (not recorded which). The sample comprised PBMCs or T cells enriched from blood (not recorded which). The rearrangement uses TRBV6-2 or TRBV6-3 and TRBJ2-7; a weak D match, TRBD2 (6 bases). This CDR3 is CASSLKEGYEQYF. The CDR3 DNA follows: TGTGCCAGCAGCCTAAAGGAGGGCTACGAGCAGTACTTC.